One sample yielded the 26 T cell receptor beta chains listed below, sequenced in a study of siplizumab effects on memory and regulatory T cells. Here immunoSEQ multiplex PCR was the method, and the copy in TCRdb shows in-frame clones only, minus some. The sample lists about 100,000 clones, more than 85% occurring once. Material for sequencing was CD4+ T cells sorted from blood. All receptors derive from a human donor in good health.

The chain links TRBV7-3 to TRBJ2-4, with 8 bases matching TRBD1. The CDR3 has 14 residues. J gave up 6 bases and V 5 bases, and 6 bases lay outside the gene matches. Germline-derived CDR1 and CDR2 are SGHTA and FQGTGA. The CDR3 coding sequence is TGTGCCAGCAGCCCGGGGACAGGCGCAAACATTCAGTACTTC. Its protein is CASSPGTGANIQYF.

The chain is built from TRBV11-3 and TRBJ1-2; TRBD1 might be the D (5 bases). CDR1 is SGHNT and CDR2 is YENEEA in the germline V gene. The length of the CDR3 is 14 residues. The V end was cut by 1 base, the J end by 8 bases, with 14 bases between. The CDR3 nucleotides are TGTGCCAGCAGCTTAGCGGCAAGGGCAGGGGGCTACACCTTC. Amino acids: CASSLAARAGGYTF.

This chain links TRBV29-1 with TRBJ2-3; D remains unclear. The V end lost 7 bases, the J end lost 2 bases, and 13 bases lay between the germline ends. Germline V CDR1 and CDR2: SQVTM, ANQGSEA. CDR3 length: 13 residues. This CDR3 is CSAEYRLTDTQYF. CDR3 DNA: TGCAGCGCCGAGTATCGCCTCACAGATACGCAGTATTTT.

The V and J genes are TRBV9 and TRBJ1-4, with D unclear. Trimming removed 3 bases at V and 3 bases at J, with 24 bases between. Germline V lookup: CDR1 SGDLS, CDR2 YYNGEE. The CDR3 is 19 residues long. The CDR3 sequence is CASSERPEEHIPSNEKLFF. CDR3 sequence (DNA): TGTGCCAGCAGCGAACGACCCGAGGAGCATATCCCTTCTAATGAAAAACTGTTTTTT.

The count of this clone is one. The rearrangement uses TRBV5-4 and TRBJ1-1; tentatively, D is TRBD1 (5 bases). The CDR3 has 16 amino acids. Germline V gene sequence: CDR1 SGHNT, CDR2 YYREEE (reference sequence). Trimming removed 0 bases at V and 1 base at J, with 13 bases between. In DNA form, the CDR3 reads TGTGCCAGCAGCTTGGGGGGTGGACAAAAGAACACTGAAGCTTTCTTT. This translates into CASSLGGGQKNTEAFF. The whole variable domain, remainder taken from reference TRBV5-4 and TRBJ1-1, is ETGVTQSPTHLIKTRGQQVTLRCSSQSGHNTVSWYQQALGQGPQFIFQYYREEENGRGNFPPRFSGLQFPNYSSELNVNALELDDSALYLCASSLGGGQKNTEAFFGQGTRLTVV.

This chain connects TRBV25-1 to TRBJ1-1; 7 nucleotides agree with TRBD1. This CDR3 contains 14 residues. With 6 bases clipped from V and 3 bases from J, the junction kept 7 bases outside the gene matches. CDR1 MGHDK and CDR2 SYGVNS come from the germline V gene. This CDR3 reads CASSRRDRDTEAFF. In nucleotides, the CDR3 is TGTGCCAGCAGCAGAAGGGACAGAGACACTGAAGCTTTCTTT.

The chain joins TRBV7-2 to TRBJ2-5, with TRBD1 matching 9 bases. The CDR3 loop spans 16 amino acids. V shed 5 bases and J 1 base; nucleotides not matched to a gene: 8. Germline V lookup: CDR1 SGHTA, CDR2 FQGNSA. The CDR3 loop reads CASSLGTGITQETQYF. CDR3 bases: TGTGCCAGCAGCCTCGGGACAGGGATAACCCAAGAGACCCAGTACTTC.

The chain is built from TRBV4-2 and TRBJ2-3; 11 bases map to TRBD2. Germline V lookup: CDR1 LGHNA, CDR2 YNFKEQ. The J segment lost 2 bases and the V segment lost 4 bases, leaving 8 bases of the junction unmatched. CDR3 length: 17 residues. As DNA, the CDR3 is TGTGCCAGCAGCCTCTATCTAGCGGGGGGAACCACAGATACGCAGTATTTT. Its protein product is CASSLYLAGGTTDTQYF.

The CDR3 loop is CAGTSQDTQYF. Here the CDR3 DNA reads TGTGCCGGGACCAGTCAGGATACGCAGTATTTT. The rearrangement links TRBV2 to TRBJ2-3, with D perhaps TRBD1 or TRBD2 (5 bases each). The V gene lost 11 bases and the J gene lost 6 bases, with 12 bases spanning the gap. The CDR3 extends over 11 amino acids. Germline V gene data show CDR1 as SNHLY and CDR2 as FYNNEI.

V is TRBV5-1 and J is TRBJ2-7; D is ambiguous. The CDR3 spans 14 residues. With 1 base removed from V and 7 bases from J, the gap between germline ends came to 15 bases. Germline V lookup: CDR1 SGHRS, CDR2 YFSETQ. The CDR3 DNA reads as TGCGCCAGCAGCTTGAAGGAGACCACCGGGGAGCAGTACTTC. Translation gives CASSLKETTGEQYF.

In its sample, this clone was seen a few times. This rearrangement joins TRBV6-1 to TRBJ1-1, with TRBD1 identical over 7 bases. The CDR3 is 14 amino acids. Losses at the gene ends were 9 bases for V and 4 bases for J; bases not matched to a gene: 11. Germline V CDR1 and CDR2: MNHNS, SASEGT. The CDR3 is CASERDRVGTEAFF. The CDR3 DNA reads as TGTGCCAGTGAGAGAGACAGGGTAGGCACTGAAGCTTTCTTT.

The chain is built from TRBV5-1 and TRBJ2-5; no firm D call. V was shortened by 0 bases and J by 2 bases, with 5 bases between the two germline ends. The CDR3 covers 13 residues. Germline V gene lookup returns CDR1 SGHRS and CDR2 YFSETQ. CDR3 loop: CASSLVAQETQYF. DNA for the CDR3: TGCGCCAGCAGCTTGGTGGCGCAAGAGACCCAGTACTTC.

The chain couples TRBV27 to TRBJ1-1; 9 positions agree with TRBD1. Germline trimming cut 5 bases from V and 6 bases from J; bases unmatched to any gene: 7. Germline CDR1 and CDR2: MNHEY and SMNVEV (reference sequence). The length of the CDR3 is 14 residues. The CDR3 sequence is CASSRDRGMAEAFF. The CDR3 bases are TGTGCCAGCAGTAGAGACAGGGGGATGGCTGAAGCTTTCTTT.

V usage is TRBV5-1 and J usage is TRBJ2-1; 9 bases agree with TRBD1. Germline V gene data show CDR1 as SGHRS and CDR2 as YFSETQ. The CDR3 contains 14 residues. V was clipped by 5 bases and J by 6 bases; unmatched bases: 6. The CDR3 DNA is TGCGCCAGCAGGCCGGGACAGGGTGCCAATGAGCAGTTCTTC. This translates into CASRPGQGANEQFF.

The chain joins TRBV28 to TRBJ1-2, with a weak D call TRBD1 (5 bases). This CDR3 is 13 amino acids long. The V end lost 6 bases, the J end lost 2 bases, and 10 bases lay between the germline ends. Germline assignment: CDR1 MDHEN and CDR2 SYDVKM. CDR3 residues: CASRTGSNYGYTF. The CDR3 DNA follows: TGTGCCAGCAGAACAGGTTCCAACTATGGCTACACCTTC.

The chain couples TRBV4-3 to TRBJ1-3; a weak D match, TRBD1 (5 bases). V was trimmed by 0 bases and J by 1 base, leaving 13 bases between them. This CDR3 is built from 17 residues. Germline-derived CDR1 and CDR2 are LGHNA and YSLEER. The CDR3 sequence: CASSQDTGTESGNTIYF. The CDR3 DNA is TGCGCCAGCAGCCAAGACACGGGGACCGAATCTGGAAACACCATATATTTT.

The CDR3 DNA reads TGTGCCAGACAGACAGGGCAACGCAATGAGCAGTTCTTC. Residues: CARQTGQRNEQFF. This sequence joins TRBV28 and TRBJ2-1, with TRBD1 matching 7 bases. Germline V gives CDR1 MDHEN, CDR2 SYDVKM. V shed 9 bases, J shed 6 bases, and the junction held 8 bases outside the gene matches. This CDR3 has 13 residues.

This clone was seen once. This rearrangement joins TRBV6-1 to TRBJ2-5; TRBD1 might be the D (5 bases). The CDR3 spans 13 residues. Germline V gene sequence: CDR1 MNHNS, CDR2 SASEGT. V lost 6 bases and J lost 2, with 10 bases in between. CDR3 in amino acids: CASSYDRQETQYF. The CDR3 bases are TGTGCCAGCAGCTACGACAGACAAGAGACCCAGTACTTC.

This clone was counted a few times. This rearrangement joins TRBV28 to TRBJ1-1; weak D call: TRBD1 (5 bases). The CDR3 consists of 13 residues. V lost 8 bases, J lost 6 bases, and 16 bases lay in between. CDR1 is MDHEN and CDR2 is SYDVKM in the germline V gene. In nucleotides, the CDR3 is TGTGCCAGCCTTTGGGCGGGCAGGGCTGAAGCTTTCTTT. Amino acid sequence: CASLWAGRAEAFF.

The chain uses TRBV2 and TRBJ2-1; D remains ambiguous. V was shortened by 2 bases and J by 10 bases, with 6 bases between the two germline ends. Germline loops: CDR1 SNHLY, CDR2 FYNNEI. The CDR3 runs to 11 residues. The DNA of the CDR3 is TGTGCCAGCAGTGAATATGGGGAGCAGTTCTTC. This gives the protein CASSEYGEQFF.

This sequence joins TRBV11-2 and TRBJ2-7; tentatively, D is TRBD1 or TRBD2 (5 bases each). Germline loops: CDR1 SGHAT, CDR2 FQNNGV. The CDR3 is 14 amino acids. The V and J ends lost 2 bases and 3 bases respectively, with 11 bases between them. The chain's CDR3 is CASSLSGGIYEQYF. The CDR3 DNA sequence: TGTGCCAGCAGCTTAAGTGGGGGAATCTACGAGCAGTACTTC. Full variable domain (missing parts from reference TRBV11-2 and TRBJ2-7): EAGVAQSPRYKIIEKRQSVAFWCNPISGHATLYWYQQILGQGPKLLIQFQNNGVVDDSQLPKDRFSAERLKGVDSTLKIQPAKLEDSAVYLCASSLSGGIYEQYFGPGTRLTVT.

The count of this clone is one. The J gene is TRBJ1-1, the V gene TRBV28; 7 bases are shared with TRBD1. J gave up 1 base and V 6 bases, and 11 bases lay outside the gene matches. This CDR3 is 16 amino acids long. Germline CDR1 and CDR2: MDHEN and SYDVKM. The CDR3 sequence is CASRGQEAKTNTEAFF. The CDR3 nucleotides are TGTGCCAGCAGAGGACAGGAAGCAAAAACGAACACTGAAGCTTTCTTT.

The chain links TRBV4-3 to TRBJ1-6; D is unclear. The germline V and J ends were trimmed by 4 bases and 8 bases, with 15 bases remaining between them. Germline CDR1 LGHNA, CDR2 YSLEER. This CDR3 comprises 15 residues. This chain's CDR3 is CASSRHSVTDSPLHF. CDR3 DNA: TGCGCCAGCAGCCGCCACTCGGTCACCGATTCACCCCTCCACTTT.

The chain employs TRBV6-1 and TRBJ1-2; D remains ambiguous. Looked up from germline, CDR1 is MNHNS and CDR2 is SASEGT. The CDR3 length is 12 residues. With 4 bases removed from V and 4 bases from J, the gap between germline ends came to 7 bases. Here the CDR3 reads CASSGRLYGYTF. The CDR3 DNA reads as TGTGCCAGCAGTGGCAGACTCTATGGCTACACCTTC.

V usage is TRBV28 and J usage is TRBJ1-1; D is unclear. V lost 5 bases and J lost 0, with 4 bases in between. Looked up from germline, CDR1 is MDHEN and CDR2 is SYDVKM. The CDR3 is made up of 12 amino acids. The CDR3: CASSRLNTEAFF. The DNA of the CDR3 is TGTGCCAGCAGTCGGTTGAACACTGAAGCTTTCTTT.

This chain uses TRBV29-1 with TRBJ2-2; 7 bases are shared with TRBD1. From germline, CDR1 is SQVTM and CDR2 ANQGSEA. The CDR3 totals 15 residues. The V gene end was trimmed by 4 bases and the J gene end by 5 bases; junction bases not matched to a gene: 10. The CDR3 sequence is CSVGFTGTVTGELFF. For the CDR3, the DNA is TGCAGCGTTGGATTTACAGGGACAGTTACCGGGGAGCTGTTTTTT.